The sequence of this T cell receptor (beta chain) was determined in a study of type 1 regulatory T cells. Overall study context: This in vitro CD4 product, T-allo10, is enriched for Tr1 cells and alloantigen-specific. Broader study findings: Tr1 cells had a more restricted TCR repertoire than non-Tr1 cells.

TCRdb reprocessed the reads with MiXCR, giving one entry per CDR3 protein. This sample has more than 60,000 distinct CDR3 sequences; approximately 47% occur once, and the top ten carry roughly 2.2%. The CDR3 spans 14 residues. V lost 0 bases and J 6 bases, leaving 9 bases between the germline ends. From germline, CDR1 is SGHAT and CDR2 FQNNGV. In regard to this clonotype: Its matching antigen is unknown.

Sequenced: cultured non-Tr1 T cells, either the whole culture or a sorted T cell fraction (not recorded which). The chain joins TRBV11-2 to TRBJ2-1; no firm D call. The source of this sequence is a human donor in good health. For the CDR3, the DNA is TGTGCCAGCAGCTTAGAAAAGGGAATCAATGAGCAGTTCTTC. As protein: CASSLEKGINEQFF.